Listed below are T cell receptor beta chains from one sample, sequenced in a study of CD8+ T cells in alopecia areata. The repertoire was sequenced with immunoSEQ multiplex PCR; TCRdb's copy has only in-frame clones and lacks some. The table has 100,000 to 130,000 clones, under 65% seen once. The material sequenced was NKG2D-low CD8+ T cells sorted from blood. The source is a human donor with alopecia areata. CDR3s include the opening cysteine and the closing phenylalanine or tryptophan. Each record gives: J gene, V gene, D gene, clone size, CDR3 protein, CDR3 DNA. The D gene is left open where the match is weak. Not all rows give a size; the values are once, few, many and, for expanded clones, a class.

j_call: TRBJ2-7
v_call: TRBV7-9
d_call: TRBD1
clone_size: NA
cdr3_aa: CASSDRTGGKVYEQYF
cdr3_nt: TGTGCCAGCAGCGACCGTACAGGGGGCAAGGTATACGAGCAGTACTTC

j_call: TRBJ1-1
v_call: TRBV4-1
d_call: TRBD1
clone_size: NA
cdr3_aa: CASSPTGVPEAFF
cdr3_nt: TGCGCCAGCAGTCCCACAGGGGTGCCTGAAGCTTTCTTT

j_call: TRBJ2-3
v_call: TRBV14
d_call: NA
clone_size: few
cdr3_aa: CASSQDRLPRDTQYF
cdr3_nt: TGTGCCAGCAGCCAAGATCGGCTACCGAGAGATACGCAGTATTTT

j_call: TRBJ2-7
v_call: TRBV27
d_call: NA
clone_size: NA
cdr3_aa: CASSLRTGFEQYF
cdr3_nt: TGTGCCAGCAGTTTACGGACGGGGTTTGAGCAGTACTTC

j_call: TRBJ1-2
v_call: TRBV6-6
d_call: NA
clone_size: NA
cdr3_aa: CASSYSIPGGRVGYTF
cdr3_nt: TGTGCCAGCAGTTACTCGATACCGGGGGGGCGCGTAGGCTACACCTTC

j_call: TRBJ2-3
v_call: TRBV5-1
d_call: TRBD2
clone_size: NA
cdr3_aa: CASSSRLAGEGTDTQYF
cdr3_nt: TGCGCCAGCAGCTCCCGACTAGCGGGAGAGGGTACAGATACGCAGTATTTT

j_call: TRBJ2-5
v_call: TRBV27
d_call: TRBD2
clone_size: few
cdr3_aa: CASTGAGGPWETQYF
cdr3_nt: TGTGCCAGCACCGGAGCGGGAGGGCCTTGGGAGACCCAGTACTTC

j_call: TRBJ2-7
v_call: TRBV9
d_call: TRBD2
clone_size: NA
cdr3_aa: CASSPRASGSYEQYF
cdr3_nt: TGTGCCAGCAGCCCGCGGGCCAGCGGGAGCTACGAGCAGTACTTC

j_call: TRBJ2-3
v_call: TRBV28
d_call: NA
clone_size: few
cdr3_aa: CASSPSADDYFSQYF
cdr3_nt: TGTGCCAGCAGTCCCTCTGCGGACGACTACTTTTCGCAGTATTTT

j_call: TRBJ2-7
v_call: TRBV6-6
d_call: TRBD2
clone_size: NA
cdr3_aa: CASSYLAGGSGEQYF
cdr3_nt: TGTGCCAGCAGTTACTTAGCGGGAGGCTCGGGAGAGCAGTACTTC

j_call: TRBJ1-5
v_call: TRBV15
d_call: TRBD1
clone_size: NA
cdr3_aa: CATSRGTGNSNQPQHF
cdr3_nt: TGTGCCACCAGCAGAGGGACAGGGAATAGCAATCAGCCCCAGCATTTT

j_call: TRBJ2-1
v_call: TRBV2
d_call: NA
clone_size: NA
cdr3_aa: CASTGNEQFF
cdr3_nt: TGTGCCAGCACTGGCAATGAGCAGTTCTTC

j_call: TRBJ2-3
v_call: TRBV5-1
d_call: NA
clone_size: NA
cdr3_aa: CASSRDQSTDTQYF
cdr3_nt: TGCGCCAGCAGCCGGGACCAAAGCACAGATACGCAGTATTTT

j_call: TRBJ1-1
v_call: TRBV18
d_call: TRBD1
clone_size: NA
cdr3_aa: CASSPGQGAAEAFF
cdr3_nt: TGTGCCAGCTCACCGGGACAGGGGGCTGCTGAAGCTTTCTTT

j_call: TRBJ2-5
v_call: TRBV28
d_call: NA
clone_size: NA
cdr3_aa: CATLLGQLPATETQYF
cdr3_nt: TGTGCCACCCTACTAGGACAACTACCTGCCACGGAGACCCAGTACTTC

j_call: TRBJ2-1
v_call: TRBV13
d_call: NA
clone_size: NA
cdr3_aa: CASRPQTGRNEQFF
cdr3_nt: TGTGCCAGCAGACCCCAGACAGGGAGGAATGAGCAGTTCTTC

j_call: TRBJ2-5
v_call: TRBV28
d_call: NA
clone_size: NA
cdr3_aa: CASTSGWQETQYF
cdr3_nt: TGTGCCAGCACCTCCGGCTGGCAAGAGACCCAGTACTTC

j_call: TRBJ2-2
v_call: TRBV29-1
d_call: TRBD2
clone_size: NA
cdr3_aa: CSVELDLAGGAATGELFF
cdr3_nt: TGCAGCGTTGAGTTGGATCTAGCGGGAGGCGCGGCCACCGGGGAGCTGTTTTTT

j_call: TRBJ2-7
v_call: TRBV15
d_call: NA
clone_size: NA
cdr3_aa: CATSRGGSSVYEQYF
cdr3_nt: TGTGCCACCAGCAGAGGTGGGTCCTCTGTCTACGAGCAGTACTTC

j_call: TRBJ1-2
v_call: TRBV27
d_call: NA
clone_size: NA
cdr3_aa: CASSFDRRKGYTF
cdr3_nt: TGTGCCAGCAGTTTTGACAGGCGGAAAGGCTACACCTTC

j_call: TRBJ1-5
v_call: TRBV21-1
d_call: NA
clone_size: NA
cdr3_aa: CASFRSKGRRWDQPQHF
cdr3_nt: TGTGCCAGCTTCCGATCGAAGGGCCGTCGGTGGGATCAGCCCCAGCATTTT

j_call: TRBJ1-1
v_call: TRBV29-1
d_call: NA
clone_size: few
cdr3_aa: CSVESNTEAFF
cdr3_nt: TGCAGCGTTGAATCCAACACTGAAGCTTTCTTT

j_call: TRBJ2-5
v_call: TRBV6-6
d_call: NA
clone_size: NA
cdr3_aa: CASTSRDTPQETQYF
cdr3_nt: TGTGCCAGCACGTCCCGGGACACCCCTCAAGAGACCCAGTACTTC

j_call: TRBJ2-1
v_call: TRBV6-5
d_call: NA
clone_size: NA
cdr3_aa: CASSRQSSYNEQFF
cdr3_nt: TGTGCCAGCAGTCGACAAAGCTCCTACAATGAGCAGTTCTTC

j_call: TRBJ2-3
v_call: TRBV29-1
d_call: TRBD2
clone_size: once
cdr3_aa: CSVPSGRVADTQYF
cdr3_nt: TGCAGCGTCCCTAGCGGGAGGGTGGCAGATACGCAGTATTTT

j_call: TRBJ2-1
v_call: TRBV27
d_call: NA
clone_size: NA
cdr3_aa: CASSIAGDNNEQFF
cdr3_nt: TGTGCCAGCAGTATAGCCGGGGACAACAATGAGCAGTTCTTC

j_call: TRBJ1-2
v_call: TRBV6-1
d_call: NA
clone_size: NA
cdr3_aa: CASSEGYTF
cdr3_nt: TGTGCCAGCAGTGAAGGCTACACCTTC

j_call: TRBJ1-1
v_call: TRBV28
d_call: NA
clone_size: few
cdr3_aa: CATDQVHNLDTEAFF
cdr3_nt: TGTGCCACGGACCAGGTGCACAATCTCGACACTGAAGCTTTCTTT